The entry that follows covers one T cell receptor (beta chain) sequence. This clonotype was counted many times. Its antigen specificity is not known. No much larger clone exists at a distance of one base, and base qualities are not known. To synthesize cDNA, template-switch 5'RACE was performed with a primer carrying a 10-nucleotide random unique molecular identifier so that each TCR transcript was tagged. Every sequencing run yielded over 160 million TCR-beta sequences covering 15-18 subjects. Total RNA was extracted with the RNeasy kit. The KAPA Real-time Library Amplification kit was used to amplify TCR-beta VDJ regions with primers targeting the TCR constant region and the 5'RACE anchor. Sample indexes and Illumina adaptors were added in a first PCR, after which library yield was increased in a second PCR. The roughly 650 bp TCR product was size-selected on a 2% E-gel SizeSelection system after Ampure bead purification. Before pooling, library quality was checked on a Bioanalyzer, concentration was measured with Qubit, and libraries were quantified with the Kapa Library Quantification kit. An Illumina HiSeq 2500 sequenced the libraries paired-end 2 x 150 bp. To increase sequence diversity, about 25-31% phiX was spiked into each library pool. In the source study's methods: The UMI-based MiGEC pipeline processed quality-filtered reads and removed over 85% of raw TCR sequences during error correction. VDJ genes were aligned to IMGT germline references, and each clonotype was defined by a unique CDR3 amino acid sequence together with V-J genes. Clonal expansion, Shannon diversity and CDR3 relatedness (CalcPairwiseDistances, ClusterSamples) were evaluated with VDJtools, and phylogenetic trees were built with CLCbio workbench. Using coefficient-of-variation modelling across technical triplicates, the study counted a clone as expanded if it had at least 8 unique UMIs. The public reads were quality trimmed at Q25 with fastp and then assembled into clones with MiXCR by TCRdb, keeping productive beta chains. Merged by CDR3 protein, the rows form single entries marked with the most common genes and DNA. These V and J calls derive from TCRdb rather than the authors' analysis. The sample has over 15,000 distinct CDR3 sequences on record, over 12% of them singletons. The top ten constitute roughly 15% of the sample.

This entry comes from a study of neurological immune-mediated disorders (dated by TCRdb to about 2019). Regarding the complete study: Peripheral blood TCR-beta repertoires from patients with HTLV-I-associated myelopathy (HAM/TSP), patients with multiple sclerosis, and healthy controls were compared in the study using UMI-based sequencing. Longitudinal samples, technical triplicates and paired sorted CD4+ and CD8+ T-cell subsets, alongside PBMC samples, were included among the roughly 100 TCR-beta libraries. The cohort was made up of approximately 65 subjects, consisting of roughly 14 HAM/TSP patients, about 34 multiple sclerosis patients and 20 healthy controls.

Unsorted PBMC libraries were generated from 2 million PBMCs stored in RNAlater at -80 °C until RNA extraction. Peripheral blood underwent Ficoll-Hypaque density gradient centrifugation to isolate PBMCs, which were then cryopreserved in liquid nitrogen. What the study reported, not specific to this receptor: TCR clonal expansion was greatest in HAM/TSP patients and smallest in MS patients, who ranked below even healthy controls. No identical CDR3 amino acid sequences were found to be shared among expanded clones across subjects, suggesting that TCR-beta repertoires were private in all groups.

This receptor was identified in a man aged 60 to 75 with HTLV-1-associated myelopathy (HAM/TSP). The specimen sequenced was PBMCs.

The CDR3 has the sequence CASSYAGAPGNTIYF. The DNA sequence is given as TGTGCCAGCAGTTACGCCGGGGCGCCTGGAAACACCATATATTTT. Recombination connected TRBV6-5 to TRBJ1-3, and TRBD1 may be the D gene, going by 5 matching bases. The CDR3 holds 15 amino acids from the cysteine to the phenylalanine. The read is trimmed to its CDR3 DNA, 45 bases read in frame from base 1. V lost 2 bases and J lost 2 bases; the stretch between them is 10 bases long. The germline V gene supplies CDR1 MNHEY and CDR2 SVGAGI.